This record covers a single T cell receptor beta chain. Sequenced by immunoSEQ multiplex PCR; TCRdb stores in-frame clones only, minus some. Here the sample spans 55,000 to 75,000 clones, approximately 93% being singletons. V shed 0 bases, J shed 5 bases, and the junction held 6 bases outside the gene matches. This CDR3 is 17 amino acids long. Germline CDR1 is ENHRY and CDR2 is SYGVKD. The data stem from a study of T cell changes during pregnancy in multiple sclerosis. The source is a female donor with multiple sclerosis, enrolled in a pregnancy study. The sample consisted of CD8+ T cells from peripheral blood mononuclear cells, taken in the second trimester of pregnancy. The chain uses TRBV10-3 and TRBJ2-2; 10 bases line up with TRBD2. CDR3 sequence: CAISESLAGDLTGELFF. The CDR3 coding sequence is TGTGCCATCAGTGAGTCCCTAGCGGGAGATTTGACCGGGGAGCTGTTTTTT.